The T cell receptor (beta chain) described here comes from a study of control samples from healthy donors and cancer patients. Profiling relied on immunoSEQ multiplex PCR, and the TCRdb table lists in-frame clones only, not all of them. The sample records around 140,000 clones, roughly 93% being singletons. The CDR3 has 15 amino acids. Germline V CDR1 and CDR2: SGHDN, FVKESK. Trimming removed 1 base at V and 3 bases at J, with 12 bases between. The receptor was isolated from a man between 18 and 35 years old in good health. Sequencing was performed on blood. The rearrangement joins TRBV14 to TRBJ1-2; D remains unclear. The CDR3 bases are TGTGCCAGCAGCCAAGGAGTGAAGCTAGACTATGGCTACACCTTC. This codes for CASSQGVKLDYGYTF.